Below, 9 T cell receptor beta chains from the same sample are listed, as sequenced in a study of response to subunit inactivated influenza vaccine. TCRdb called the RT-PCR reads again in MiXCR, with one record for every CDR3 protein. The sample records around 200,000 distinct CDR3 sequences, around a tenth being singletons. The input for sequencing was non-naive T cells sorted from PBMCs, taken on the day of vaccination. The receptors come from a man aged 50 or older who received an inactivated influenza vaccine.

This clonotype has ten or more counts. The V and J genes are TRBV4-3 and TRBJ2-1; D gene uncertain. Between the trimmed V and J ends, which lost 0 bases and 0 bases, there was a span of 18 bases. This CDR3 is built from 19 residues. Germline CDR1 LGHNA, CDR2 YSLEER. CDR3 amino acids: CASSQEWSLRSSSYNEQFF. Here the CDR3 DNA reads TGCGCCAGCAGCCAAGAGTGGTCCCTCCGCAGCTCCTCCTACAATGAGCAGTTCTTC.

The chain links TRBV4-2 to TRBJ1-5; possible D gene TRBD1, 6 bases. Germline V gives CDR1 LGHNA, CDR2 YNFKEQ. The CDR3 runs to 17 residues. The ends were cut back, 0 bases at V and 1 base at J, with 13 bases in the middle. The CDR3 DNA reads TGTGCCAGCAGCCAAGATATAGGGGGTACCAGCAATCAGCCCCAGCATTTT. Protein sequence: CASSQDIGGTSNQPQHF.

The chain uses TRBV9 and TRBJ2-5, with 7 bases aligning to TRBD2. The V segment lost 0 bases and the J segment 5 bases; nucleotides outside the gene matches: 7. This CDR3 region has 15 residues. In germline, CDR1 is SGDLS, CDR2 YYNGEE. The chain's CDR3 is CASSVGVGEGETQYF. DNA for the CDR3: TGTGCCAGCAGCGTAGGAGTGGGGGAGGGTGAGACCCAGTACTTC.

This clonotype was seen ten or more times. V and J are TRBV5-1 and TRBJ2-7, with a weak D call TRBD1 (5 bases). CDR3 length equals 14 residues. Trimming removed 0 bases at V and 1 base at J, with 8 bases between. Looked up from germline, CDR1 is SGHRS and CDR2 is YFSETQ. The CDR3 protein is CASSLGDSSYEQYF. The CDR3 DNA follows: TGCGCCAGCAGCTTGGGAGACAGTTCCTACGAGCAGTACTTC.

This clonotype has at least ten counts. CDR3 nucleotide sequence: TGCGCCAGCAGCCAAGATCGGGGCGGGGAGCTGTTTTTT. It codes for CASSQDRGGELFF. The chain couples TRBV4-1 to TRBJ2-2, with D maybe TRBD2 (5 bases). The V end lost 0 bases, the J end lost 7 bases, and 6 bases lay between the germline ends. The CDR3 has 13 amino acids. Germline CDR1 reads MGHRA; CDR2 reads YSYEKL.

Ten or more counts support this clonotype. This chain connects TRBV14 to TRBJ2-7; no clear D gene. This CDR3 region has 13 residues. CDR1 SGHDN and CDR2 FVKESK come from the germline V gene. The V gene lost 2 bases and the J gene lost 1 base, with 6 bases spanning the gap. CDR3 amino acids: CASSQLDSYEQYF. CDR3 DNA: TGTGCCAGCAGCCAACTGGATTCCTACGAGCAGTACTTC.

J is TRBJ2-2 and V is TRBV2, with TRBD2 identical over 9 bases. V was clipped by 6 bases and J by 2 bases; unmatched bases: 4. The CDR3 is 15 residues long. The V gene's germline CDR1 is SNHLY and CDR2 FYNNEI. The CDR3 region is CASSGTSSNTGELFF. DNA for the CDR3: TGTGCCAGCAGCGGGACTAGCAGTAACACCGGGGAGCTGTTTTTT.

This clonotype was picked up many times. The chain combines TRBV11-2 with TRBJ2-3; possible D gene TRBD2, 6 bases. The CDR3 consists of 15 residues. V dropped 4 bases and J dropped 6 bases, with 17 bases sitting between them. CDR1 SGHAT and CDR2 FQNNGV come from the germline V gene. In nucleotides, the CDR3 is TGTGCCAGCAGCTACCCGCGGGACCCTGGGGATACGCAGTATTTT. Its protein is CASSYPRDPGDTQYF.

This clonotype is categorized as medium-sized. CDR3 nucleotide sequence: TGTGCCAGCAGTTTATTCGGGGGACTCCAAGAGACCCAGTACTTC. This sequence encodes CASSLFGGLQETQYF. V and J are TRBV12-3 or TRBV12-4 and TRBJ2-5; D may be TRBD2 (6 bases). The CDR3 extends over 15 amino acids. V was trimmed by 2 bases and J by 1 base, leaving 11 bases between them.